These 16 T cell receptor beta chains originate from one sample sequenced in a study of blood T cell repertoires in COVID-19. TCRdb keeps only in-frame clones here, not all; method: immunoSEQ multiplex PCR. This table holds 50,000 to 60,000 clones, over 85% found once. The sample was peripheral blood. The receptors originated from an older man with active or convalescent COVID-19.

The chain couples TRBV27 to TRBJ1-3; no reliable D call. CDR1 is MNHEY, CDR2 SMNVEV, per germline (reference sequence). The CDR3 contains 15 residues. V was pared by 4 bases and J by 4 bases, with 14 bases between. CDR3 protein: CASSSSGLIGNTIYF. DNA for the CDR3: TGTGCCAGCAGTTCCTCTGGACTTATCGGAAACACCATATATTTT.

This clone was seen just once. This chain connects TRBV5-1 to TRBJ2-7; the match to TRBD1 covers 7 bases. The CDR3 length is 15 residues. V dropped 2 bases and J dropped 2; count of bases not matched to a gene: 7. Germline CDR1 reads SGHRS; CDR2 reads YFSETQ. The CDR3 reads CASSLAGQVPYEQYF. CDR3 nucleotides: TGCGCCAGCAGCTTAGCTGGACAGGTCCCCTACGAGCAGTACTTC.

The chain is built from TRBV9 and TRBJ1-4, with 9 bases that match TRBD1. CDR1 and CDR2 from the germline V gene are SGDLS and YYNGEE. There are 16 residues in the CDR3. V shed 0 bases, J shed 6 bases, and the junction held 6 bases outside the gene matches. The CDR3 DNA follows: TGTGCCAGCAGCGTAGCCTCCGGGACAGGGCATGAAAAACTGTTTTTT. Protein: CASSVASGTGHEKLFF.

CDR3 nucleotide sequence: TGTGCCAGCAGTGAAGCGGTCCGGTCCACTGAAGCTTTCTTT. It yields the protein CASSEAVRSTEAFF. The chain employs TRBV2 and TRBJ1-1; D gene uncertain. The CDR3 is made up of 14 amino acids. Germline V gives CDR1 SNHLY, CDR2 FYNNEI. Trimming took 0 bases from V and 4 from J, leaving 9 bases between them.

V usage is TRBV7-8 and J usage is TRBJ2-1, with TRBD1 as a possible D gene (6 bases). The CDR3 covers 16 residues. Germline lookup yields CDR1 SGHVS and CDR2 FQNEAQ. With 4 bases removed from V and 3 bases from J, the gap between germline ends came to 16 bases. The DNA for the CDR3 is TGTGCCAGCAGCTCCCGGACGGACAGCTACTACAATGAGCAGTTCTTC. Its translation: CASSSRTDSYYNEQFF.

The sample holds a few counts of this clone. The rearrangement joins TRBV29-1 to TRBJ2-5, with D possibly TRBD1 on 5 matching bases. The germline V and J ends were trimmed by 4 bases and 4 bases, with 7 bases remaining between them. This CDR3 is built from 11 residues. Germline CDR1 reads SQVTM; CDR2 reads ANQGSEA. The CDR3 DNA reads as TGCAGCGTTGGCAGGGCAGAGACCCAGTACTTC. Protein product: CSVGRAETQYF.

The chain uses TRBV3-1 (or the pseudogene TRBV3-2) and TRBJ2-7; 8 nucleotides agree with TRBD1. The V and J ends lost 0 bases and 5 bases, in that order; junction bases with no gene match: 18. Germline CDR1 is LGHDT and CDR2 is YNNKEL (reference sequence). The CDR3 length is 19 residues. CDR3 region: CASSQERSFAGQGADEQYF. The CDR3 bases are TGTGCCAGCAGCCAAGAAAGGAGCTTTGCCGGACAGGGCGCAGACGAGCAGTACTTC.

V usage is TRBV5-4 and J usage is TRBJ1-2, with 7 bases lining up with TRBD1. Trimming at V came to 0 bases and at J to 4 bases, leaving 6 bases not matched to a gene. Germline V gene sequence: CDR1 SGHNT, CDR2 YYREEE (reference sequence). The CDR3 has 15 amino acids. CDR3 in DNA: TGTGCCAGCAGCTTGGGACAGGGAGCGTTCTATGGCTACACCTTC. Amino acid sequence: CASSLGQGAFYGYTF.

The chain carries TRBV6-5 and TRBJ2-3; D is ambiguous. The CDR3 runs 14 residues. V lost 2 bases to trimming and J lost 2 bases, with 8 bases between them. The germline CDR1 and CDR2 sequences are MNHEY and SVGAGI. The CDR3 loop reads CASSYRPTTDTQYF. CDR3 in DNA: TGTGCCAGCAGTTACCGTCCTACCACAGATACGCAGTATTTT.

V usage is TRBV7-2 and J usage is TRBJ1-1; no clear D. V lost 8 bases to trimming and J lost 4 bases, with 17 bases between them. From germline, CDR1 is SGHTA and CDR2 FQGNSA. The CDR3 length is 14 residues. The chain's CDR3 is CASGLNGESTEAFF. The CDR3 bases are TGTGCCAGCGGCCTAAATGGGGAGTCCACTGAAGCTTTCTTT.

The chain links TRBV28 to TRBJ1-1, with D unclear. CDR1 is MDHEN, CDR2 SYDVKM, per germline. Trimming shortened V by 2 bases and J by 0 bases, and 13 bases separated the two germline ends. This CDR3 has 16 residues. The CDR3 nucleotides read TGTGCCAGCAGTTTAAGTTGGCATACCTTGAACACTGAAGCTTTCTTT. This translates into CASSLSWHTLNTEAFF.

The CDR3: CASSNRGGFVINYGYTF. The CDR3 DNA reads TGTGCCAGCAGTAACCGTGGGGGGTTTGTAATCAACTATGGCTACACCTTC. This chain joins TRBV6-2 or TRBV6-3 and TRBJ1-2; maybe TRBD1 (5 bases). The CDR3 has 17 residues. The V gene lost 5 bases and the J gene lost 2 bases, with 21 bases spanning the gap. Per germline, CDR1 MNHEY and CDR2 SVGEGT.

The rearrangement joins TRBV9 to TRBJ1-6, with a tentative D call TRBD1 (6 bases). CDR3 size: 14 residues. Trimming took off 5 bases at V and 7 bases at J, with 13 bases between the two ends. Germline-derived CDR1 and CDR2 are SGDLS and YYNGEE. CDR3 nucleotides: TGTGCCAGCAGATCCTCGGGGGGCAATTCACCCCTCCACTTT. Its translation: CASRSSGGNSPLHF.

The V call is TRBV29-1, the J call TRBJ2-5; TRBD2 aligns across 16 bases. The CDR3 is 13 residues long. CDR1 SQVTM and CDR2 ANQGSEA come from the germline V gene. The V segment lost 6 bases and the J segment 5 bases; nucleotides outside the gene matches: 0. CDR3 nucleotides: TGCAGCGTGGGACTAGCGGGAGGGGAGACCCAGTACTTC. As protein: CSVGLAGGETQYF. The full variable domain, with the rest looked up from reference TRBV29-1 and TRBJ2-5, is SAVISQKPSRDICQRGTSLTIQCQVDSQVTMMFWYRQQPGQSLTLIATANQGSEATYESGFVIDKFPISRPNLTFSTLTVSNMSPEDSSIYLCSVGLAGGETQYFGPGTRLLVL.

This chain links TRBV10-3 with TRBJ2-3, with 15 bases that match TRBD2. The CDR3 sequence is 17 residues long. After removal of 7 bases from V and 6 bases from J, the junction contained 11 bases not matched to a gene. Looked up from germline, CDR1 is ENHRY and CDR2 is SYGVKD. The CDR3 spells CAITSGLAGGLADTQYF. CDR3 nucleotides: TGTGCCATCACTTCGGGACTAGCGGGGGGACTAGCGGATACGCAGTATTTT.

V usage is TRBV10-1 and J usage is TRBJ1-1, with D unclear. The CDR3 runs 17 residues. V dropped 6 bases and J dropped 3 bases, with 23 bases sitting between them. The germline V gene encodes CDR1 WNHNN and CDR2 SYGVQD (reference sequence). This chain's CDR3 is CASRGPFSEGKDTEAFF. Here the CDR3 DNA reads TGCGCCAGCAGAGGACCTTTTTCCGAGGGAAAGGACACTGAAGCTTTCTTT.